This T cell receptor (beta chain) was found in a study of blood T cell repertoires in COVID-19. The method was immunoSEQ multiplex PCR; TCRdb's version includes in-frame clones alone and lacks a portion of them. The sample shows approximately 430,000 clones, approximately 90% of them seen only once. The TCR originated in a woman under 40 with active or convalescent COVID-19. The sequenced material came from peripheral blood.

The CDR3 nucleotides are TGTGCCAGTAGTCCCTCGTTCGGGTTTAACTATGGCTACACCTTC. This translates into CASSPSFGFNYGYTF. This sequence joins TRBV19 and TRBJ1-2; no clear D gene. The CDR3 spans 15 residues. V was pared by 5 bases and J by 1 base, with 14 bases between. Germline V gene lookup returns CDR1 LNHDA and CDR2 SQIVND (reference sequence).